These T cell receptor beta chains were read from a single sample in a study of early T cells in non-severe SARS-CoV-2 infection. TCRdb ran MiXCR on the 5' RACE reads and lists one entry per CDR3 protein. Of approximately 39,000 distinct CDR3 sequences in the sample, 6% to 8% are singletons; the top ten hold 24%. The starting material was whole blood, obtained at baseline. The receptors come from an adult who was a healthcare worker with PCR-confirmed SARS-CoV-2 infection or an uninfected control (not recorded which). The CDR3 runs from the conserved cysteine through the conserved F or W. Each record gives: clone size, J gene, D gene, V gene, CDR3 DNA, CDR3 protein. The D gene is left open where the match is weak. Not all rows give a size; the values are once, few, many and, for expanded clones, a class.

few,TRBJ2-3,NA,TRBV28,TGTGCCAGCAGCTTTGCCAGGGACCCTTCGAATGGGGGAGATACGCAGTATTTT,CASSFARDPSNGGDTQYF
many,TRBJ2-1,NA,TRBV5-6,TGTGCCAGCAGTCGGTTGCGGACACCCTTGTTCTCTAGCCCAGGGGATGAGCAGTTCTTC,CASSRLRTPLFSSPGDEQFF
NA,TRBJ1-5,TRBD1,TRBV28,TGTGCCAGCAGTTTGCCTACGGGACAGGGCCATCAGCCCCAGCATTTT,CASSLPTGQGHQPQHF
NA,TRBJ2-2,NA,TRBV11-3,TGTGCCAGCAGCTCCGGAGGCGGACCGACGAACACCGGGGAGCTGTTTTTT,CASSSGGGPTNTGELFF
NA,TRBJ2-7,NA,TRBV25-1,TGTGCCAGCGGCACTAGAACTGAGCAGTACTTC,CASGTRTEQYF
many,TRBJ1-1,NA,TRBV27,TGTGCCAGCAGCCTAACAGCGACCAACACTGAAGCTTTCTTT,CASSLTATNTEAFF
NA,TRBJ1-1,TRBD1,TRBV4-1,TGCGCCAGCAGCCAAGATGGGGGACAGACGAACACTGAAGCTTTCTTT,CASSQDGGQTNTEAFF
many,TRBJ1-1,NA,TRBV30,TGTGCCTGGAGTATCCGGGGGAACACTGAAGCTTTCTTT,CAWSIRGNTEAFF
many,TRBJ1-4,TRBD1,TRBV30,TGTGCCTGGAGTGGAGACAGGGGGAATGAAGAACTGTTTTTT,CAWSGDRGNEELFF
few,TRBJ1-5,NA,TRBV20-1,TGCAGTGCTAGTAATGCGATGAGGGATAGCAATCAGCCCCAGCATTTT,CSASNAMRDSNQPQHF
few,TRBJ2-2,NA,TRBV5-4,TGTGCCAGCAGCTTGTCGGCAGGGAAGGGCACCGGGGAGCTGTTTTTT,CASSLSAGKGTGELFF
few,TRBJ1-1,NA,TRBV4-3,TGCGCCAGCAGCCAGGGCTTTCGGAACACTGAAGCTTTCTTT,CASSQGFRNTEAFF
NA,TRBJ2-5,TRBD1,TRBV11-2,TGTGCCAGCAGCCCGAAGGGGGCACAGGGGAGAGAGACCCAGTACTTC,CASSPKGAQGRETQYF
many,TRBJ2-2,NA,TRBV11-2,TGTGCCAGCAGCAAATCCCGGGATACCACCGGGGAGCTGTTTTTT,CASSKSRDTTGELFF
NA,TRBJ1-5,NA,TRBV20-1,TGCAGTGCTAGAGCGGTGGGGCATAGCAATCAGCCCCAGCATTTT,CSARAVGHSNQPQHF
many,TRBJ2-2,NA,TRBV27,TGTGCCAGCAGTTTCGGACAGTCGGGCGCCGGGGAGCTGTTTTTT,CASSFGQSGAGELFF
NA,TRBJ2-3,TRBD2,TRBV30,TGTGCCTGGACTAGCGGATCCACAGATACGCAGTATTTT,CAWTSGSTDTQYF
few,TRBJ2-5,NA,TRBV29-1,TGCAGTGCAAGGCTGGGTTTGGAGACCCAGTACTTC,CSARLGLETQYF
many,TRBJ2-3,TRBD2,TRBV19,TGTGCCAGACGGACTAGCGGGAGGAATATAAATACGCAGTATTTT,CARRTSGRNINTQYF
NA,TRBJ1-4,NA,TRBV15,TGTGCCACCAGCTCCACCTCCTCTGAAAAACTGTTTTTT,CATSSTSSEKLFF
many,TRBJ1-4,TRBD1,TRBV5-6,TGTGCCAGCAGCAACGGACAGGGGATCGCAACTAATGAAAAACTGTTTTTT,CASSNGQGIATNEKLFF
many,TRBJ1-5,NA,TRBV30,TGTGCCTGGAGTACGACCCCGTCGGGGCAGCCCCAGCATTTT,CAWSTTPSGQPQHF
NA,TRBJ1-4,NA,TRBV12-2,TGTGCAAGTCGCTTAGGAGGCCCTTTCAACAGGGTCGCTAATGAAAAACTGTTTTTT,CASRLGGPFNRVANEKLFF
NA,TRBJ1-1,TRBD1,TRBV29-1,TGCAGCGTTCTACGGACAGGCTGGGGCACTGAAGCTTTCTTT,CSVLRTGWGTEAFF
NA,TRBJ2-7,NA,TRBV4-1,TGCGCCAGCAGCCTCAACGAAGACTGGGCCTACGAGCAGTACTTC,CASSLNEDWAYEQYF
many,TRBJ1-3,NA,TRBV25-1,TGTGCCAGCAGAGAAGACGGACATCTAGGAAACACCATATATTTT,CASREDGHLGNTIYF
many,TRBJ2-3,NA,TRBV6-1,TGTGCCAGCAGTCTCGGGCAGGATAAATCAGATACGCAGTATTTT,CASSLGQDKSDTQYF
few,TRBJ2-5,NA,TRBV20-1,TGCAGTGCCCCACCCCTGATAGATAGCAAAGGCGCGACCCAGTACTTC,CSAPPLIDSKGATQYF